The 8 T cell receptor beta chains in this list originate from one sample, sequenced in a study of blood T cells in healthy people across ages. Using a J-beta primer mix together with a sample-barcoded 5' primer, a second PCR was run for roughly 7 to 11 cycles. TCRdb fed the 5' RACE reads into MiXCR, producing one record per CDR3 protein. The profile shows about 1.5 million distinct CDR3 sequences, roughly 43% of them singletons. Sample: blood. The receptors here all came from a woman between 18 and 30 years old in good health.

The table lists this clonotype with a few counts. The chain joins TRBV15 to TRBJ2-7, with a possible D match to TRBD1 (5 bases). Germline V gene lookup returns CDR1 LNHNV and CDR2 YYDKDF (reference sequence). The CDR3 contains 16 residues. Trimming left V 0 bases short and J 3 bases short, with 15 bases between. CDR3 sequence: CATSRDRQTGSYEQYF. The CDR3 DNA is TGTGCCACCAGCAGAGATCGACAGACGGGCAGCTACGAGCAGTACTTC. The full variable domain, rest sourced from reference TRBV15 and TRBJ2-7, is DAMVIQNPRYQVTQFGKPVTLSCSQTLNHNVMYWYQQKSSQAPKLLFHYYDKDFNNEADTPDNFQSRRPNTSFCFLDIRSPGLGDTAMYLCATSRDRQTGSYEQYFGPGTRLTVT.

This clonotype showed up many times. This rearrangement joins TRBV12-3 or TRBV12-4 to TRBJ2-7; 7 positions agree with TRBD1. With 4 bases clipped from V and 2 bases from J, the junction kept 5 bases outside the gene matches. The CDR3 runs to 14 residues. The CDR3 region is CASSSTGVPYEQYF. Here the CDR3 DNA reads TGTGCCAGCAGTTCTACAGGGGTGCCCTACGAGCAGTACTTC.

The chain combines TRBV7-2 with TRBJ2-5; D is uncertain. V shed 1 base and J shed 2 bases, with 11 bases lying between them. The CDR3 consists of 15 residues. From germline, CDR1 is SGHTA and CDR2 FQGNSA. The CDR3 loop reads CASSLVPSLQETQYF. DNA of the CDR3: TGTGCCAGCAGCTTAGTACCGAGCCTGCAAGAGACCCAGTACTTC.

As for this clonotype: The junction shows a germline mismatch at one end, possibly a read error. The V call is TRBV7-7, the J call TRBJ2-5, with 7 bases matching TRBD2. The CDR3 is made up of 14 amino acids. Looked up from germline, CDR1 is SSHAT and CDR2 is FNYEAQ (reference sequence). CDR3 protein: CASSLEGTNAEQYF. In DNA, the CDR3 is TGTGCTAGCAGCTTAGAGGGGACTAATGCGGAGCAGTACTTC.

The CDR3, as DNA: TGTGCCATCAGTGAGTTCCAGGGCGATCAGCCCCAGCATTTT. Amino acids: CAISEFQGDQPQHF. This chain uses TRBV10-3 with TRBJ1-5; weak D call: TRBD1 (5 bases). CDR3 length: 14 amino acids. The V gene lost 1 base and the J gene lost 5 bases, with 9 bases spanning the gap. The germline V gene has CDR1 ENHRY and CDR2 SYGVKD.

The chain is built from TRBV7-9 and TRBJ2-3, with TRBD1 matching 7 bases. V lost 8 bases to trimming and J lost 4 bases; unmatched junction nucleotides: 9. Germline V gene lookup returns CDR1 SEHNR and CDR2 FQNEAQ (reference sequence). CDR3 length: 14 amino acids. CDR3 amino acids: CASSGQVLADTQYF. CDR3 bases: TGTGCCAGCTCTGGACAGGTTCTTGCAGATACGCAGTATTTT. Full variable domain (remainder filled in from reference TRBV7-9 and TRBJ2-3): DTGVSQNPRHKITKRGQNVTFRCDPISEHNRLYWYRQTLGQGPEFLTYFQNEAQLEKSRLLSDRFSAERPKGSFSTLEIQRTEQGDSAMYLCASSGQVLADTQYFGPGTRLTVL.

V usage is TRBV5-1 and J usage is TRBJ2-7; possibly TRBD2 for D (6 bases). The CDR3 is 14 amino acids. Trimming took 3 bases from V and 3 from J, leaving 13 bases between them. The germline gives CDR1 SGHRS, CDR2 YFSETQ. This CDR3 reads CASSSSTRNYEQYF. The CDR3 DNA is TGCGCCAGCAGCTCGTCGACTAGGAACTACGAGCAGTACTTC. The variable domain in full, with the rest retrieved from reference TRBV5-1 and TRBJ2-7, is KAGVTQTPRYLIKTRGQQVTLSCSPISGHRSVSWYQQTPGQGLQFLFEYFSETQRNKGNFPGRFSGRQFSNSRSEMNVSTLELGDSALYLCASSSSTRNYEQYFGPGTRLTVT.

This clonotype was found a few times. The chain joins TRBV11-2 to TRBJ2-3, with 10 positions matching TRBD2. Trimming cost V 5 bases and J 5 bases; bases outside gene matches: 13. The CDR3 sequence is 17 residues long. CDR1 is SGHAT and CDR2 is FQNNGV in the germline V gene. The CDR3 DNA is TGTGCCAGCAGCCAGGGGAGGCTAGCGGGGGTCATAGATACGCAGTATTTT. As protein: CASSQGRLAGVIDTQYF.